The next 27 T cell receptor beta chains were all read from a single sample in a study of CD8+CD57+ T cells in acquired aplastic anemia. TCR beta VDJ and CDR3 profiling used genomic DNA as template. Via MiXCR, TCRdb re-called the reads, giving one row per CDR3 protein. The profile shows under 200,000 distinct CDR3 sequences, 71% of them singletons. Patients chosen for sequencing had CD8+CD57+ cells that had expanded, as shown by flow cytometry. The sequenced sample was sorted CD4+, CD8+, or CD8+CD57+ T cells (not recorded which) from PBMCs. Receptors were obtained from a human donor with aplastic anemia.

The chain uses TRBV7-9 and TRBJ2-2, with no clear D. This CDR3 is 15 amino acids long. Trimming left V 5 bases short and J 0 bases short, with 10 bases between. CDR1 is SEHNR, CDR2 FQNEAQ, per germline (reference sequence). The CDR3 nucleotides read TGTGCCAGCAGCCTCAGTGTTACGAACACCGGGGAGCTGTTTTTT. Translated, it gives CASSLSVTNTGELFF.

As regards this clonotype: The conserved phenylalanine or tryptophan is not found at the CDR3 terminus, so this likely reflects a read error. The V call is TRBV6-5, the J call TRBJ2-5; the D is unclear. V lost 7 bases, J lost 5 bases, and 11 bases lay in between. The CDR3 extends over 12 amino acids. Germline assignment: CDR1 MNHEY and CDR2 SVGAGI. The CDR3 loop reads CASNGNGETQYS. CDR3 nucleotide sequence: TGTGCCAGCAATGGAAATGGGGAGACCCAGTACTCC.

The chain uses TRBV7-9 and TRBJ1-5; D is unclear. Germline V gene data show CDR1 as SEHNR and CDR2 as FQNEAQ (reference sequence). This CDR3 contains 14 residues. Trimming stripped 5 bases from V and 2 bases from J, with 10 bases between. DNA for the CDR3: TGTGCCAGCAGCGGAACGCTAGGCAATCAGCCCCAGCATTTT. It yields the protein CASSGTLGNQPQHF.

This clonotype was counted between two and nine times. The CDR3 bases are TGTGCCAGCAGTGACTGGACAGGGGTCTATGGCTACACCTTC. Amino acids: CASSDWTGVYGYTF. The rearrangement links TRBV9 to TRBJ1-2; 9 nucleotides align to TRBD1. The CDR3 has 14 amino acids. The V segment lost 5 bases and the J segment 4 bases; nucleotides outside the gene matches: 6. Germline CDR1 and CDR2: SGDLS and YYNGEE. The full variable domain, rest sourced from reference TRBV9 and TRBJ1-2, is DSGVTQTPKHLITATGQRVTLRCSPRSGDLSVYWYQQSLDQGLQFLIQYYNGEERAKGNILERFSAQQFPDLHSELNLSSLELGDSALYFCASSDWTGVYGYTFGSGTRLTVV.

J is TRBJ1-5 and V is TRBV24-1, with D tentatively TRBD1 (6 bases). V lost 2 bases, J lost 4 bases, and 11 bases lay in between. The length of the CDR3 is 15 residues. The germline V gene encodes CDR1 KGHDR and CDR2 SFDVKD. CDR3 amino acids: CATSDSGGGNQPQHF. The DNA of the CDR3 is TGTGCCACCAGTGATTCTGGGGGCGGAAATCAGCCCCAGCATTTT.

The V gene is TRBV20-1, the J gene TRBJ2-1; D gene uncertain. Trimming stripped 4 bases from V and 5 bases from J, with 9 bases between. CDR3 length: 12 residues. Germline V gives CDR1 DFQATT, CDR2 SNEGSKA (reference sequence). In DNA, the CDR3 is TGCAGTGCTAAAACGGTGAACAATGAGCAGTTCTTC. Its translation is CSAKTVNNEQFF.

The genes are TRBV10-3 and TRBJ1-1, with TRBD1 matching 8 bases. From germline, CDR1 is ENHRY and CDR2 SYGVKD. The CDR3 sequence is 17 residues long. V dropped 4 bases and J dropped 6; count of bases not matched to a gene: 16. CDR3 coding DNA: TGTGCCATCAGTGGGGTGGGGCAGGGGGCATCTAACTCTGAAGCTTTCTTT. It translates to CAISGVGQGASNSEAFF.

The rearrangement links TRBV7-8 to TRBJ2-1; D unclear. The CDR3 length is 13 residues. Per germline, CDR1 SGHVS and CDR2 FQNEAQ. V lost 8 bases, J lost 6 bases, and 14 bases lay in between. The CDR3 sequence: CASSLATSNEQFF. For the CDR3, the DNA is TGTGCCAGCTCGCTCGCCACCTCCAATGAGCAGTTCTTC.

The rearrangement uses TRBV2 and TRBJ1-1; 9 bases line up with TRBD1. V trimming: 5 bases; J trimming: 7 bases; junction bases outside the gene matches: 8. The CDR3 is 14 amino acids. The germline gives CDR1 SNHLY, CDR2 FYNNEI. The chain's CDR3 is CASSYSTGGIEAFF. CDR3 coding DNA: TGTGCCAGCAGTTACTCGACAGGGGGGATTGAAGCTTTCTTT. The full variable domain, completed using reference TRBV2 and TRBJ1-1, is EPEVTQTPSHQVTQMGQEVILRCVPISNHLYFYWYRQILGQKVEFLVSFYNNEISEKSEIFDDQFSVERPDGSNFTLKIRSTKLEDSAMYFCASSYSTGGIEAFFGQGTRLTVV.

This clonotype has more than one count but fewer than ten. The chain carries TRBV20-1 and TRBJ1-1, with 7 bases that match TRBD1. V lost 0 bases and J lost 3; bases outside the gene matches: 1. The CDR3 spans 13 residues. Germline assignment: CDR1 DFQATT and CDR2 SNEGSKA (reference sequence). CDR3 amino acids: CSAREDRYTEAFF. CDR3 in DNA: TGCAGTGCTAGAGAGGACAGGTACACTGAAGCTTTCTTT.

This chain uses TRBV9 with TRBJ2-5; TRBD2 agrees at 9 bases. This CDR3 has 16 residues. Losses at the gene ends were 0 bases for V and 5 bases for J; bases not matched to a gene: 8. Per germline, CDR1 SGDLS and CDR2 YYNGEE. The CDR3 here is CASSVGGSGSQETQYF. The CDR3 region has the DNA TGTGCCAGCAGCGTAGGGGGTAGCGGGAGTCAGGAGACCCAGTACTTC.

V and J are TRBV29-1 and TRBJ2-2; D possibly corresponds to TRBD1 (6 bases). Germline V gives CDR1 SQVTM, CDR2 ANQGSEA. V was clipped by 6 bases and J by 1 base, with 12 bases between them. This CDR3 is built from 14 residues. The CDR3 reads CSVVDRMNTGELFF. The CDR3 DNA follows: TGCAGCGTAGTTGACAGGATGAACACCGGGGAGCTGTTTTTT.

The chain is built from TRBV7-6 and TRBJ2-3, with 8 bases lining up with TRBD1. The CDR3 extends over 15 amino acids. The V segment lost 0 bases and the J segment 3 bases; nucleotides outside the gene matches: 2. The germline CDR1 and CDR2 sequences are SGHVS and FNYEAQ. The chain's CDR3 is CASSLAQGATDTQYF. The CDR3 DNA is TGTGCCAGCAGCTTAGCGCAGGGGGCTACAGATACGCAGTATTTT.

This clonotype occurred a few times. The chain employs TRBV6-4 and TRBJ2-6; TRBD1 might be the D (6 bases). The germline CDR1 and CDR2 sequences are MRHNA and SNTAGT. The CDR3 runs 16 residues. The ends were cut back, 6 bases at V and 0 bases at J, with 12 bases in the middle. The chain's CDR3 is CASSETGHSGANVLTF. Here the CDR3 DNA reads TGTGCCAGCAGCGAAACGGGACACTCTGGGGCCAACGTCCTGACTTTC.

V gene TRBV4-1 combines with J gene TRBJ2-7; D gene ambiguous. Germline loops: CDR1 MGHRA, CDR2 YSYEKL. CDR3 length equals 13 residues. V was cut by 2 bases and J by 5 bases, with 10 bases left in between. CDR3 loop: CASSQNSIHEQYF. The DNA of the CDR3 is TGCGCCAGCAGCCAAAACAGTATCCACGAGCAGTACTTC.

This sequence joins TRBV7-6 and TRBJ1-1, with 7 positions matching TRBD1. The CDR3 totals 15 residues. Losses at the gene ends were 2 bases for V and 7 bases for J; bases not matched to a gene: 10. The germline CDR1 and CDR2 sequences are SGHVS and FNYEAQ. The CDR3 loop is CASSLWRGRLGEAFF. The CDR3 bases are TGTGCCAGCAGCTTATGGAGGGGGCGTTTAGGTGAAGCTTTCTTT.

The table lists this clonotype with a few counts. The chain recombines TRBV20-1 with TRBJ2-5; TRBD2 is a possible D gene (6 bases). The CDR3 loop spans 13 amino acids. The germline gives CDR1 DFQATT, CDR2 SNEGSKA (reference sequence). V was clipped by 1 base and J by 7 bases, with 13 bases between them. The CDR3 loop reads CSARVLAGLTQYF. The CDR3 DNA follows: TGCAGTGCTAGAGTACTAGCTGGGCTGACCCAGTACTTC.

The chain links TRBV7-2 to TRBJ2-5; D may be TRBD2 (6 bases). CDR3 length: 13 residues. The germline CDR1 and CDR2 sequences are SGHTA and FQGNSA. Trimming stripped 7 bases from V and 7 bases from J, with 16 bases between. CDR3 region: CASTPPGRGTQYF. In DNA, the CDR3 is TGTGCCAGCACTCCCCCGGGGCGGGGGACCCAGTACTTC. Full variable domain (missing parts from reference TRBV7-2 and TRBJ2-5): GAGVSQSPSNKVTEKGKDVELRCDPISGHTALYWYRQSLGQGLEFLIYFQGNSAPDKSGLPSDRFSAERTGGSVSTLTIQRTQQEDSAVYLCASTPPGRGTQYFGPGTRLLVL.

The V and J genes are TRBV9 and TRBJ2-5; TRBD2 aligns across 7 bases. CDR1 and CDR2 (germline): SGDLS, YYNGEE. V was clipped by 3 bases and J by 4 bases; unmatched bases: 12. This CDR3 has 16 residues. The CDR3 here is CASSDRPRGEGETQYF. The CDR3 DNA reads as TGTGCCAGCAGCGACCGACCCCGGGGGGAGGGAGAGACCCAGTACTTC.

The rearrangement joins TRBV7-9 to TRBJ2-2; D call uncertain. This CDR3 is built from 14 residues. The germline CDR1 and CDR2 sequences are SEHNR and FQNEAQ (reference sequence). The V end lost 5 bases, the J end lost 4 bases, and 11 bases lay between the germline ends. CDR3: CASSHKGRTGELFF. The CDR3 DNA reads TGTGCCAGCAGCCATAAAGGACGCACCGGGGAGCTGTTTTTT.

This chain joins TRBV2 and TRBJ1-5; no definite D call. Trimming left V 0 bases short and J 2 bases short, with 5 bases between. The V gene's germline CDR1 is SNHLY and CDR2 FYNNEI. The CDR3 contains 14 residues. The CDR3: CASSEARRNQPQHF. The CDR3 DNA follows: TGTGCCAGCAGTGAAGCGCGGCGCAATCAGCCCCAGCATTTT.

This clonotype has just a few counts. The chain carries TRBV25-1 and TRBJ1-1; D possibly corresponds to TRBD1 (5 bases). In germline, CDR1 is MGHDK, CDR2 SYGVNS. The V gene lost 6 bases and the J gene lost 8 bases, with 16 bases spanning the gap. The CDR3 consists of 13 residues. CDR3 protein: CASRGIASGEAFF. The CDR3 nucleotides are TGTGCCAGCAGAGGAATAGCGTCAGGGGAAGCTTTCTTT.

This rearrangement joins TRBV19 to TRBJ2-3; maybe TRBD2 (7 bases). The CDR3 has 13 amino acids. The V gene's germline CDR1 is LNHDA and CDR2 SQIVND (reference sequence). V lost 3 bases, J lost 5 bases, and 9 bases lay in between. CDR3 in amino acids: CASSMGGGDTQYF. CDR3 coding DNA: TGTGCCAGTAGTATGGGAGGGGGAGATACGCAGTATTTT.

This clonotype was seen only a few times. CDR3 amino acids: CAISQGHEQYF. The CDR3 coding sequence is TGTGCCATCAGTCAGGGGCACGAGCAGTACTTC. V gene TRBV10-3 combines with J gene TRBJ2-7, with D tentatively TRBD1 (6 bases). This CDR3 spans 11 amino acids. V shed 5 bases and J shed 5 bases, with 7 bases lying between them. Germline lookup yields CDR1 ENHRY and CDR2 SYGVKD.

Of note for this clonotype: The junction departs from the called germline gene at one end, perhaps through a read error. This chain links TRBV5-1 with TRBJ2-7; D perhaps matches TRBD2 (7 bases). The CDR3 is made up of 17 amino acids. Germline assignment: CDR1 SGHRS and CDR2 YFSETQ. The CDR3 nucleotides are TGTGCCAGCAGCCCCCTAGAGGGAGGGGGAGCGGACAACGAGCAGTACTTC. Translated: CASSPLEGGGADNEQYF.

The CDR3 sequence: CASGVRFNQPQHF. CDR3 bases: TGTGCCAGCGGAGTCAGGTTTAATCAGCCCCAGCATTTT. The rearrangement links TRBV2 to TRBJ1-5; D call uncertain. CDR1 is SNHLY and CDR2 is FYNNEI in the germline V gene. The germline V and J ends were trimmed by 8 bases and 4 bases, with 12 bases remaining between them. CDR3 length: 13 residues.

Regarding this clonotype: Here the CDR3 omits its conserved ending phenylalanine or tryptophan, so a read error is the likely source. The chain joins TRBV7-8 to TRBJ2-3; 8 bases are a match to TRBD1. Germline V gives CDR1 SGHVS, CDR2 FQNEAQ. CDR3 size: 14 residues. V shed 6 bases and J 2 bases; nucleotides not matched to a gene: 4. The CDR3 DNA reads TGTGCCAGCAGGGGGACAGGCCTCACAGATACGCAGTATGTT. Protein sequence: CASRGTGLTDTQYV.